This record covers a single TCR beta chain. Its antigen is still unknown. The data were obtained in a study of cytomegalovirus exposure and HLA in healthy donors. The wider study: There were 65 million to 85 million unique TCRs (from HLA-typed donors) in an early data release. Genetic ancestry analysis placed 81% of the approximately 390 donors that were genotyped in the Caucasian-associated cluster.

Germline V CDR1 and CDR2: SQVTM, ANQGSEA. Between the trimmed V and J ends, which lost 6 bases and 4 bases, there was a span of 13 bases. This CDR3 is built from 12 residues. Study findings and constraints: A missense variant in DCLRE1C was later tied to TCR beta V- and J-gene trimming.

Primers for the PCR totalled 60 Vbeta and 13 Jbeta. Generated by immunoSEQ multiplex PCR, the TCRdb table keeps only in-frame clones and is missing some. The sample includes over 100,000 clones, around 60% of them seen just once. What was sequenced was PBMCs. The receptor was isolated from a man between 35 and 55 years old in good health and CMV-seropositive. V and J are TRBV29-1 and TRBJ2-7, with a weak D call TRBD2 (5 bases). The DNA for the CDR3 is TGCAGCGTACCTCGGACGGGGTACGAGCAGTACTTC. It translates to CSVPRTGYEQYF.